This TCR beta chain was retrieved from a study of cytomegalovirus exposure and HLA in healthy donors. Trimming shortened V by 3 bases and J by 0 bases, and 10 bases separated the two germline ends. The CDR3 has 15 amino acids. Germline values: CDR1 SGHRS, CDR2 YFSETQ. There were likely unrecorded immune exposures, though donors were nominally healthy when sampled. Vbeta (60) and Jbeta (13) primers were used in the PCR. Sequencing was performed with immunoSEQ multiplex PCR; in TCRdb, only in-frame clones are kept and a portion is missing. Of tens of thousands of clones listed, about three quarters are singletons.

Sequences were obtained from PBMCs. The source is a female donor in good health and CMV-seronegative. The chain uses TRBV5-1 and TRBJ1-5, with a tentative D call TRBD1 (5 bases). The CDR3 DNA is TGCGCCAGCAGCTCGGGAGACAGTAGCAATCAGCCCCAGCATTTT. This sequence encodes CASSSGDSSNQPQHF.